This TCR beta chain was recorded in a study of human T cells and chemical hapten exposure (TCRdb year 2021). Study-wide context: For sensitization, 2% DPC in acetone was applied to a roughly 2 cm by roughly 2 cm area of upper inner arm skin. Throughout the approximately 25-week study period, patients were also given weekly therapeutic DPC doses on the scalp. Patch tests used Finn chambers with 0.01% DPC on the upper back, scored after 6 days by International Contact Dermatitis Research Group standards. The patient cohort, mostly female, included alopecia areata with under or over 50% scalp involvement, alopecia totalis and alopecia universalis. The libraries were sequenced as a pool, and the TCR yield per sample differed mostly because of small variations in library volumes within the pool. Peripheral blood TCR repertoire changes were tracked in vivo in alopecia patients during primary and secondary sensitization to the hapten diphenylcyclopropenone (DPC). Blood was sampled from patients pre-sensitization (week 0) and at 2, 6 and about 24 weeks after DPC sensitization. About 28 alopecia patients gave blood for TCR sequencing at one to four time points (pre-sensitization, 2, 6 and 24 weeks). General conclusions and limits of the study: Compared with pre-sensitization or healthy control sets, expanded TCRs formed significantly more large CDR3 similarity clusters, which is consistent with antigen-driven responses. Because every patient had alopecia, a presumed autoimmune disease, the patients' immune response might differ from that of healthy individuals. DPC sensitization did not change how many TCRs were above 1 in 1000 frequency, and no evidence was found of alterations in global repertoire structure. The number of PT1 expanded TCRs positively correlated with patch test score, significant at thresholds 8, 16 and 32 but not 4. After repeated subsampling, changes were observed in the strength of the expansion versus patch-test correlation and in the threshold at which the correlation became significant.

CDR1 ENHRY and CDR2 SYGVKD were looked up in the germline V gene. The CDR3 spans 12 residues, from the cysteine through the phenylalanine. Only CDR3 DNA remains: 36 bases, in frame from the first base. V is shortened by 7 bases, J by 4 bases, and the region joining them spans 11 bases. Libraries were prepared through RACE. Sequencing took place on a NextSeq 500. During library preparation, unique molecular identifiers were attached to individual cDNA molecules so that TCRs could be counted in a quantitative, reproducible way. For every blood RNA sample, sequencing covered both the TCR alpha and TCR beta chains. The study's processing was this. The median number of TCRs per sample was 85,000 to 100,000, ranging from 23,224 to 690,600. The Decombinator software suite was used to annotate V, J and CDR3 in the TCR reads. For PS versus PT1 abundance plots, all samples were subsampled to the same number of TCRs (28,000). Expanded TCRs were defined as absent before sensitization and observed at least eight times at the 2-week time point. TCRdb trimmed the raw reads at Q25, called clones with MiXCR and kept productive beta chains. Records with the same CDR3 protein are collapsed into one entry carrying the most frequent genes and DNA. TCRdb's processing, not the study's, gives the V and J calls here. This sample is represented by roughly 200,000 distinct CDR3 sequences; about 22% of them were singletons. 2% to 3% of the sample lies in the top ten.

The sample's time point label, in plain terms: patch test 3, about 24 weeks after DPC sensitization. The sample's treatment or condition label, in plain terms: therapeutic diphenylcyclopropenone sensitization with weekly scalp DPC. At each patch-test visit, blood was drawn before the patch test was applied. To be eligible, patients had to be aged 18 to 70, diagnosed with alopecia and judged suitable for DPC therapy, while pregnant patients were excluded. Total RNA was extracted from unfractionated whole blood collected in Tempus Blood RNA tubes. This clonotype was detected a few times. The antigen this receptor binds is unknown. Base-call qualities are not available, and no considerably larger clone is one nucleotide away.

The rearranged segments are TRBV10-3 and TRBJ2-7; the D element could tentatively be TRBD1 or TRBD2, as 7 bases agree for each. The TCR originated in a woman aged 40 to 50 with alopecia areata. Some clones in this sample may be carry-over from other donors' samples. The sequences come from whole blood, collected in connection with sensitization to the hapten diphenylcyclopropenone (DPC). CDR3 sequence: CAITQGGYEQYF. In nucleotide form, the sequence is TGTGCCATCACCCAGGGGGGGTACGAGCAGTACTTC.